These 5 T cell receptor beta chains share one sample of origin, sequenced in a study of T cells after yellow fever vaccination. In TCRdb, the 5' RACE reads were re-called with MiXCR into one record per CDR3 protein. The table shows about 68,000 distinct CDR3 sequences, with just over 6.5% occurring only once. This material consisted of CD8+ T cells sorted from PBMCs, taken more than 40 days after the first yellow fever vaccination. The origin of the receptors is a man younger than 35 who received the YFV17D yellow fever vaccine.

The chain carries TRBV7-9 and TRBJ2-1; weak D call: TRBD1 (6 bases). The CDR3 covers 16 residues. V dropped 5 bases and J dropped 4 bases, with 18 bases sitting between them. Germline V gives CDR1 SEHNR, CDR2 FQNEAQ (reference sequence). The CDR3 reads CASSRKPTGNYNEQFF. CDR3 coding DNA: TGTGCCAGCAGCAGAAAGCCTACAGGGAATTACAATGAGCAGTTCTTC.

V gene TRBV6-1 combines with J gene TRBJ2-2, with 7 bases matching TRBD1. The CDR3 spans 15 residues. Germline trimming cut 6 bases from V and 0 bases from J; bases unmatched to any gene: 4. Germline-derived CDR1 and CDR2 are MNHNS and SASEGT. The CDR3 bases are TGTGCCAGCAGCAAGGACAGGCCGAACACCGGGGAGCTGTTTTTT. Encoded protein: CASSKDRPNTGELFF.

A few counts support this clonotype. V is TRBV4-1 and J is TRBJ1-6; TRBD1 might be the D (6 bases). The CDR3 has 15 amino acids. The germline V gene has CDR1 MGHRA and CDR2 YSYEKL. V gave up 4 bases and J gave up 10 bases, with 17 bases separating them. As DNA, the CDR3 is TGCGCCAGCAGCCGAGAGACAGGAGGGATATCACCCCTCCACTTT. Protein sequence: CASSRETGGISPLHF.

In its sample, this clonotype was seen a few times. The gene calls are TRBV4-3 and TRBJ1-1; D is undetermined. The CDR3 has 15 residues. The V and J ends lost 4 bases and 1 base respectively, with 13 bases between them. The germline CDR1 and CDR2 sequences are LGHNA and YSLEER. CDR3 loop: CASSRWTDPNTEAFF. In DNA, the CDR3 is TGCGCCAGCAGCCGGTGGACGGACCCGAACACTGAAGCTTTCTTT.

This clonotype was counted at least ten times. This chain connects TRBV14 to TRBJ1-1; TRBD1 matches 8 bases. The CDR3 totals 15 residues. V gave up 0 bases and J gave up 3 bases; unmatched junction bases: 3. The V gene's germline CDR1 is SGHDN and CDR2 FVKESK. CDR3 in DNA: TGTGCCAGCAGCCAAGAAGACAGGGGTTACACTGAAGCTTTCTTT. Its translation is CASSQEDRGYTEAFF.